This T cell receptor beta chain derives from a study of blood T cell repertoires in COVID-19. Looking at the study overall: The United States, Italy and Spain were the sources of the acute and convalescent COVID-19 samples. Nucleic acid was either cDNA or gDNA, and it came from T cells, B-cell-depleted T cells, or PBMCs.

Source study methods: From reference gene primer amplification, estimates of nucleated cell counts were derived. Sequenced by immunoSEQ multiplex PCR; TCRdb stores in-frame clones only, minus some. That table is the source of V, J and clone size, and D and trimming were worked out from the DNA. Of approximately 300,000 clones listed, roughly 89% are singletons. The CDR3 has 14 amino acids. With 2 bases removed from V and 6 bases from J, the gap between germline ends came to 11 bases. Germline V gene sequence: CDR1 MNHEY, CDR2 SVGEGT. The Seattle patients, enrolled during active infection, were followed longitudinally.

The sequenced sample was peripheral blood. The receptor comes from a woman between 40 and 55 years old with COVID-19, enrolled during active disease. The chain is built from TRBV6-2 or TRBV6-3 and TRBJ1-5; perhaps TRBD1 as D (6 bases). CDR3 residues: CASSYRGGGQPQHF. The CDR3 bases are TGTGCCAGCAGTTACCGGGGGGGCGGTCAGCCCCAGCATTTT.